This entry describes one TCR beta chain. This record belongs to a study of blood T cell repertoires in COVID-19. Across the study: PBMCs, B-cell-depleted T cells, or T cells provided the cDNA or gDNA that made up the material.

In the authors' workflow: Reference gene primer amplification gave nucleated cell count estimates. Measured with immunoSEQ multiplex PCR; TCRdb has only the in-frame clones, and not every one. That table furnishes V, J and clone size, whereas the DNA furnished D and trimming. The sample contains about 180,000 clones, roughly 78% of which appear only once. This CDR3 is built from 16 residues. V was shortened by 0 bases and J by 0 bases, with 11 bases between the two germline ends. CDR1 and CDR2 (germline): SGDLS, YYNGEE. The V gene is TRBV9, the J gene TRBJ2-3; a possible D gene is TRBD2 (5 bases). The sample was peripheral blood. The TCR originated in a woman aged 55-70 years with COVID-19, enrolled during active disease. The CDR3 spells CASSVAGRSSTDTQYF. The DNA for the CDR3 is TGTGCCAGCAGCGTAGCTGGGAGATCTAGCACAGATACGCAGTATTTT. Variable domain in full (rest from reference TRBV9 and TRBJ2-3): DSGVTQTPKHLITATGQRVTLRCSPRSGDLSVYWYQQSLDQGLQFLIQYYNGEERAKGNILERFSAQQFPDLHSELNLSSLELGDSALYFCASSVAGRSSTDTQYFGPGTRLTVL.